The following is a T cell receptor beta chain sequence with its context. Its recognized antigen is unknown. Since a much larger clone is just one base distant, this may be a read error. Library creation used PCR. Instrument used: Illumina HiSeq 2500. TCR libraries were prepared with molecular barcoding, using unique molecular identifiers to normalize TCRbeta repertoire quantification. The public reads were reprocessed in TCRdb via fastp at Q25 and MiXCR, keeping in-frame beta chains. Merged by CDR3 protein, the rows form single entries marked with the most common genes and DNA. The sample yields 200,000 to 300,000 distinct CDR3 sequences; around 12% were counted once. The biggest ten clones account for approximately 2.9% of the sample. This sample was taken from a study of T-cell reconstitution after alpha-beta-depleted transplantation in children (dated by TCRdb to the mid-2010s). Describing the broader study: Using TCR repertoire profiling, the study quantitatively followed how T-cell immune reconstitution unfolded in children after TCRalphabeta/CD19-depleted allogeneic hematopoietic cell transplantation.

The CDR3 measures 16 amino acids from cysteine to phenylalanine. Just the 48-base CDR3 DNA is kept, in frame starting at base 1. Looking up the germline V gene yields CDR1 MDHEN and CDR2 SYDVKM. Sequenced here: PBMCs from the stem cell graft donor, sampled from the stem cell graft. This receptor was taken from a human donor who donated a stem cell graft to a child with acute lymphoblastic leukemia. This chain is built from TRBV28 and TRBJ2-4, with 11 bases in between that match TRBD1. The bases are TGTGCCAGCAGCCGAGGGACAGGGGGTGTCAAAAACAGTCAGTACTTC. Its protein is CASSRGTGGVKNSQYF.